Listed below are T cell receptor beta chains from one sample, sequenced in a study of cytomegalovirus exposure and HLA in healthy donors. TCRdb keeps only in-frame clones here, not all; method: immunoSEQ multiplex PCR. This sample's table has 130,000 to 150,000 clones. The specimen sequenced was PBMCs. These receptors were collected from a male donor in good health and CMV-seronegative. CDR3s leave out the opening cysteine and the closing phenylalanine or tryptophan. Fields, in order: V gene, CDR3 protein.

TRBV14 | ASSQLANEQF
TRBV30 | AWSVTPPGSGANVLT
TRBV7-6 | ASSLGQLAGGQETQY
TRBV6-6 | ASSVGREQY
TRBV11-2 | ASSPLRAAYNEQF
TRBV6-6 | ASSYWTGNTEAF
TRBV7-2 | ASSLDRGVNTEAF
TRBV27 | ASSLSGGAKDTQY
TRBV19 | ASSLRTSGSYEQY
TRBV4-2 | ASSQIKSVTEAF
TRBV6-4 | ASSPRVWWDTQY
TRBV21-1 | ASSRGDRGVTEAF
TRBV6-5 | ASSYHRASYEQY
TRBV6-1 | ASSPTGTDQPQH
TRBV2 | ASSGDRRRYEAF
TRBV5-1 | ASSYMMNTEAF
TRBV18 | ASSPTPGMGAQSGSATDTQY
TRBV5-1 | ASSLDGRSDEKLF
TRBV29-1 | SVGQRTNYGYT
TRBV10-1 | ASSESLGRADTGELF
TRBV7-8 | ASSWRLADNEQF
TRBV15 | ATSRGISGRYNEQF
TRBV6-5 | ASSYLAGGNYEQY
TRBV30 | AWSDSQGFNEKLF
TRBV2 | ASTAQTANYGYT
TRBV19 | ASSIVKGASNQPQH
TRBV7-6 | ASSLTGGRGETQY
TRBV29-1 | SVQQGPNYGYT
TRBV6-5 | ASSYYGRGSDGYT
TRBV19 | ASSSARTGYEQY
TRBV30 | AWSSNSPLH
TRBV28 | ASSPTQAGNYGYT
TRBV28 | ASSLFHPGTINQPQH
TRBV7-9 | ASSPRLEQETQY
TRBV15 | ATSRQGGEQY
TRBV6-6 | ASRETSVGGEQY
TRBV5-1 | ASSPLTSGANTGELF
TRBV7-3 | ASSSLSGGSHNEQF
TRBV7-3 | ASSSFPGGGSYNEQF
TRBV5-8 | ASSPGQRLNTEAF
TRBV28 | ASSSPTGTGNRKLF
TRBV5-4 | ASSWRSAPYNEQF